One TCR beta chain is described in this entry. Using RNA transcripts as the source, TCR beta CDR3 regions were amplified. TCR CDR3 underwent first-round RT-PCR with the HTBI primer set. TCRdb fed the multiplex PCR reads into MiXCR, producing one record per CDR3 protein. The table includes 750,000 to 950,000 distinct CDR3 sequences, approximately 40% detected once. The CDR3 runs to 15 residues. The V end lost 8 bases, the J end lost 2 bases, and 16 bases lay between the germline ends. Germline V gene data show CDR1 as MNHEY and CDR2 as SVGAGI. This record comes from a study of T cells in Graves' hyperthyroidism and ophthalmopathy.

Specimen: blood. The chain is built from TRBV6-5 and TRBJ1-5; D is unclear. This TCR was recovered from a man between 18 and 35 years old with Graves' hyperthyroidism. The CDR3 protein is CASGSAREGNQPQHF. The CDR3 nucleotides are TGTGCCAGCGGCTCGGCGAGGGAAGGCAATCAGCCCCAGCATTTT.